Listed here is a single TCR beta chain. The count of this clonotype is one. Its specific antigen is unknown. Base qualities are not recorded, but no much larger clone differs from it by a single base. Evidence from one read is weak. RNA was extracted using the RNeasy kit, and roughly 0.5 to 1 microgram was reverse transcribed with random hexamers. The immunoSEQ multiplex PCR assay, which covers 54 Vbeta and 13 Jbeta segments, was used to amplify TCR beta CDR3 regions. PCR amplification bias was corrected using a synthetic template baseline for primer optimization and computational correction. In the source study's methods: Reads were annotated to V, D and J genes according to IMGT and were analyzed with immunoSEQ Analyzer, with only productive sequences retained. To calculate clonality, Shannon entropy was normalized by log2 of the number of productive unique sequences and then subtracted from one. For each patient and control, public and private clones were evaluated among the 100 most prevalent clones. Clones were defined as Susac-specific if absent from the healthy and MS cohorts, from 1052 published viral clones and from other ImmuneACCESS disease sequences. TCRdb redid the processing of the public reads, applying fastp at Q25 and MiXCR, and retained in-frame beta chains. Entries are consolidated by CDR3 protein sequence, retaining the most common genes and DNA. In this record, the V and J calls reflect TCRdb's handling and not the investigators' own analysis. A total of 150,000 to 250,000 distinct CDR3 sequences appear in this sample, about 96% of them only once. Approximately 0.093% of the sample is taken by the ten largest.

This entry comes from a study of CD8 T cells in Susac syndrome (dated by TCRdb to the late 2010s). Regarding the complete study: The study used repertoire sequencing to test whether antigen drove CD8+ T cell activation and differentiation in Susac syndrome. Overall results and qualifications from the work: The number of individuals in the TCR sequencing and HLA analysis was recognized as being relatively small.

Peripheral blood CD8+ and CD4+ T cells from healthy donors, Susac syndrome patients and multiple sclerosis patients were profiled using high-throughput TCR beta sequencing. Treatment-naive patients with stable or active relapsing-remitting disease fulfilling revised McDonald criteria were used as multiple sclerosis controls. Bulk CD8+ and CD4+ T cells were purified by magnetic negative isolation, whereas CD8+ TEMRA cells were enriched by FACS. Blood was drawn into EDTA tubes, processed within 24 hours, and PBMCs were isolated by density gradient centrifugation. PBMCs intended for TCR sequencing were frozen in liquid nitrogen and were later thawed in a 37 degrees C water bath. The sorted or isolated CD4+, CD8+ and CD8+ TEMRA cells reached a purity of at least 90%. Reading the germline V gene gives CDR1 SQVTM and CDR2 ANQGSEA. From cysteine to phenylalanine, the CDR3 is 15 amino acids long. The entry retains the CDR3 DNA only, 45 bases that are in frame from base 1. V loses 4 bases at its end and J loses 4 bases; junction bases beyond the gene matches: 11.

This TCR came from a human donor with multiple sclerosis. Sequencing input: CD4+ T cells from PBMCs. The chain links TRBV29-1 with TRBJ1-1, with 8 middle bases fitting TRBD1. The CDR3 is CSVARQGLGGTEAFF. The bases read TGCAGCGTTGCTCGACAGGGGTTGGGTGGCACTGAAGCTTTCTTT.